These T cell receptor beta chains were read from a single sample in a study of blood T cell repertoires in COVID-19. Generated by immunoSEQ multiplex PCR, the TCRdb table keeps only in-frame clones and is missing some. The table lists about 43,000 clones, around nine tenths of them singletons, with approximately 3.8% in the top ten. Sample: peripheral blood. The receptors were gathered from a man aged 35 to 55 with COVID-19, enrolled during active disease. Both conserved end residues are trimmed from each CDR3. Each record gives: clone size, V gene, CDR3 length, CDR3 protein. Only some rows state a clone size, as once, few, many or a class for expanded clones.

-	TRBV5-1	12	ASSHGDRGYEQY
once	TRBV25-1	12	ASSEQGGNQPQH
-	TRBV18	12	ASSPQTQNTEAF
once	TRBV19	15	ASSRGGRGENTGELF
-	TRBV7-8	13	ASSSRAGTIYEQF
-	TRBV7-9	11	ATLQGANTEAF
-	TRBV27	13	ASRQGFGMNTEAF
-	TRBV14	16	ASSQRLGQGRGNQPQH
-	TRBV6-5	13	ASSPISGGYYGYT
-	TRBV21-1	14	ASIGIPGLHGGSQY
-	TRBV10-1	10	ASSDSGGELF
-	TRBV6-5	12	ASNAGGAGEKLF
-	TRBV13	12	ASSPRQGAGELF
-	TRBV6-1	14	ASSEPGEGRSYEQY
-	TRBV7-9	13	ASSPVLGSSYEQY
-	TRBV3-1/TRBV3-2	12	ASSPNTLIYEQY
-	TRBV13	14	ASSLSVRDPQETQY
-	TRBV14	12	ASSQESGYYGYT
-	TRBV27	14	ASSKRGSSDTGELF
-	TRBV7-9	12	ASSRDRVTGELF
-	TRBV5-6	11	ASSVGQLYGYT
-	TRBV18	11	ASSPENEETQY
-	TRBV20-1	13	SASRGGFSTDTQY
-	TRBV3-1/TRBV3-2	14	ASSLRAGTSLNEQF
once	TRBV5-1	11	ASSMGLGREQY
-	TRBV6-6	14	ASSSTRTGRDYGYT
few	TRBV7-9	12	ASSPFDRADGYT
once	TRBV7-2	13	ASSQLAGAQETQY
-	TRBV6-1	13	ASSETPGSWQPQH
-	TRBV5-1	12	ASRGQGGKETQY
-	TRBV11-2	14	ASSRDSLRRGNTIY
-	TRBV12-5	11	ASAGQMNTEAF
-	TRBV5-1	11	ASSLTGDYGYT
-	TRBV5-4	13	ASSFKREGGETQY
-	TRBV6-5	13	ASRETPGDGDEQY
-	TRBV6-5	10	ASSPLRGEQY
-	TRBV19	14	ASSIGRGQFYNEQF
-	TRBV6-5	13	ASLQGGYSNQPQH
-	TRBV10-3	15	AISDSGSGGATDTQY
few	TRBV29-1	11	SVAGQGAQGYT
few	TRBV15	10	ATSRGGYEQY
few	TRBV5-1	12	ASSLAGSGNTIY
once	TRBV11-3	13	ASSLDRPPSYEQY
-	TRBV5-6	14	ASSLAAGGPNNEQF
once	TRBV27	12	ASSLSTGVTEAF
-	TRBV24-1	14	ATSDLVGTGRETQY
once	TRBV6-2/TRBV6-3	12	ASSKNGDSVVQY
-	TRBV5-1	13	ASSLVSERLEEQY
-	TRBV27	12	ASSSTGSNQPQH
-	TRBV13	13	ASSLESSGSETQY
once	TRBV24-1	14	ATSDPDGREAGTQY
-	TRBV7-7	11	ASSRQANTEAF
-	TRBV5-8	12	ASSLRTGNQPQH